This entry lists 18 T cell receptor beta chains sequenced from one sample in a study of cytomegalovirus exposure and HLA in healthy donors. Primers included in the PCR were 60 Vbeta and 13 Jbeta primers. Sequenced by immunoSEQ multiplex PCR; TCRdb stores in-frame clones only, minus some. The sample includes 120,000 to 150,000 clones, less than 90% of them seen just once. The sequenced material came from PBMCs. The source is a boy aged 2 to 9 in good health and CMV-seronegative.

This chain joins TRBV6-1 and TRBJ1-5; the match to TRBD1 covers 7 bases. Germline CDR1 and CDR2: MNHNS and SASEGT. The CDR3 contains 14 residues. J was trimmed by 7 bases and V by 3 bases; bases with no gene match: 6. CDR3 protein: CASSEETGPQPQHF. CDR3 sequence (DNA): TGTGCCAGCAGTGAGGAGACAGGGCCCCAGCCCCAGCATTTT.

This chain links TRBV28 with TRBJ2-7, with TRBD1 matching over 10 bases. The CDR3 covers 16 residues. V lost 4 bases and J lost 1; bases outside the gene matches: 7. Germline V gives CDR1 MDHEN, CDR2 SYDVKM. The DNA for the CDR3 is TGTGCCAGCAGTTCCTACCGGGACAGGGGTTCCTACGAGCAGTACTTC. As protein: CASSSYRDRGSYEQYF. The full variable domain, its missing parts supplied by reference TRBV28 and TRBJ2-7, is DVKVTQSSRYLVKRTGEKVFLECVQDMDHENMFWYRQDPGLGLRLIYFSYDVKMKEKGDIPEGYSVSREKKERFSLILESASTNQTSMYLCASSSYRDRGSYEQYFGPGTRLTVT.

The rearrangement links TRBV6-5 to TRBJ1-1; 9 bases agree with TRBD1. There are 16 residues in the CDR3. CDR1 is MNHEY, CDR2 SVGAGI, per germline. With V trimmed by 2 bases and J by 5 bases, 9 bases remained unmatched. The CDR3: CASSYNTGGGRTEAFF. Here the CDR3 DNA reads TGTGCCAGCAGTTACAACACAGGGGGCGGAAGGACTGAAGCTTTCTTT.

J is TRBJ2-3 and V is TRBV5-1, with a tentative D call TRBD1 (6 bases). V was pared by 9 bases and J by 2 bases, with 28 bases between. Germline CDR1 reads SGHRS; CDR2 reads YFSETQ. The CDR3 runs 18 residues. CDR3 protein: CATRGQGPNPILTDTQYF. CDR3 in DNA: TGCGCCACCAGGGGCCAGGGGCCTAACCCCATCCTCACAGATACGCAGTATTTT. Variable domain in full (rest from reference TRBV5-1 and TRBJ2-3): KAGVTQTPRYLIKTRGQQVTLSCSPISGHRSVSWYQQTPGQGLQFLFEYFSETQRNKGNFPGRFSGRQFSNSRSEMNVSTLELGDSALYLCATRGQGPNPILTDTQYFGPGTRLTVL.

This clone was seen a handful of times. V gene TRBV13 combines with J gene TRBJ2-7; D perhaps matches TRBD1 (6 bases). Germline V lookup: CDR1 PRHDT, CDR2 FYEKMQ (reference sequence). The CDR3 length is 15 residues. V was clipped by 5 bases and J by 3 bases, with 17 bases between them. In DNA, the CDR3 is TGTGCCAGCAGCAGCCGTGAAGGGGGTGACTACGAGCAGTACTTC. Its translation is CASSSREGGDYEQYF.

This clone occurred a few times. The CDR3 reads CASSQDWTSGVDTQYF. CDR3 in DNA: TGCGCCAGCAGCCAAGATTGGACTAGCGGGGTAGATACGCAGTATTTT. The chain couples TRBV4-3 to TRBJ2-3; 12 bases match TRBD2. Trimming removed 0 bases from V and 5 bases from J; junction bases left unmatched: 3. CDR3 length: 16 residues. Germline V CDR1 and CDR2: LGHNA, YSLEER.

The chain uses TRBV27 and TRBJ1-4; D remains ambiguous. V lost 0 bases and J 8 bases, leaving 10 bases between the germline ends. The germline gives CDR1 MNHEY, CDR2 SMNVEV (reference sequence). The CDR3 totals 14 residues. The CDR3 is CASSLSGEMEKLFF. CDR3 DNA sequence: TGTGCCAGCAGTTTATCTGGGGAGATGGAAAAACTGTTTTTT.

In its sample, this clone was seen a few times. The CDR3 spells CASSLLKWQGVYQPQHF. The CDR3, as DNA: TGTGCCAGCAGCTTACTTAAGTGGCAGGGTGTTTATCAGCCCCAGCATTTT. The chain couples TRBV7-2 to TRBJ1-5, with D perhaps TRBD1 (5 bases). The V end lost 2 bases, the J end lost 5 bases, and 19 bases lay between the germline ends. The CDR3 totals 17 residues. Germline loops: CDR1 SGHTA, CDR2 FQGNSA.

The chain has TRBV25-1 and TRBJ2-3; D possibly corresponds to TRBD2 (5 bases). V lost 3 bases to trimming and J lost 4 bases, with 17 bases between them. Germline V gene lookup returns CDR1 MGHDK and CDR2 SYGVNS. This CDR3 region has 16 residues. CDR3 DNA: TGTGCCAGCAGTGAGGGAAGGCGGGCGATCTCAGATACGCAGTATTTT. It translates to CASSEGRRAISDTQYF. The full variable domain, its missing parts supplied by reference TRBV25-1 and TRBJ2-3, is EADIYQTPRYLVIGTGKKITLECSQTMGHDKMYWYQQDPGMELHLIHYSYGVNSTEKGDLSSESTVSRIRTEHFPLTLESARPSHTSQYLCASSEGRRAISDTQYFGPGTRLTVL.

This rearrangement joins TRBV6-5 to TRBJ2-7; 10 positions match TRBD2. Germline assignment: CDR1 MNHEY and CDR2 SVGAGI. Germline trimming cut 1 base from V and 0 bases from J; bases unmatched to any gene: 3. There are 16 residues in the CDR3. CDR3 DNA: TGTGCCAGCAGTTACTTTAGCGGGAGGAACTCCTACGAGCAGTACTTC. As protein: CASSYFSGRNSYEQYF.

V and J are TRBV4-1 and TRBJ2-6; D is unclear. The CDR3 extends over 16 amino acids. Trimming removed 1 base from V and 4 bases from J, with 11 bases in between. Germline CDR1 is MGHRA and CDR2 is YSYEKL. The CDR3 protein is CASSQVRESGANVLTF. CDR3 in DNA: TGCGCCAGCAGCCAAGTTCGAGAATCGGGGGCCAACGTCCTGACTTTC.

The V gene is TRBV29-1, the J gene TRBJ1-6, with D unresolved. CDR1 is SQVTM and CDR2 is ANQGSEA in the germline V gene. The CDR3 totals 13 residues. Trimming stripped 7 bases from V and 8 bases from J, with 15 bases between. CDR3 coding DNA: TGCAGCGCTGTGGAGGGTTTGGATTCACCCCTCCACTTT. As protein: CSAVEGLDSPLHF. Full variable domain (remainder filled in from reference TRBV29-1 and TRBJ1-6): SAVISQKPSRDICQRGTSLTIQCQVDSQVTMMFWYRQQPGQSLTLIATANQGSEATYESGFVIDKFPISRPNLTFSTLTVSNMSPEDSSIYLCSAVEGLDSPLHFGNGTRLTVT.

For the CDR3, the DNA is TGTGCCAGCAGCTTGTCAGGGAATGAAAAACTGTTTTTT. It codes for CASSLSGNEKLFF. The chain combines TRBV5-4 with TRBJ1-4, with D tentatively TRBD1 (5 bases). Trimming pared 1 base from V and 5 bases from J, leaving 6 bases between. Germline CDR1 reads SGHNT; CDR2 reads YYREEE (reference sequence). This CDR3 has 13 amino acids.

As DNA, the CDR3 is TGTGCCACCAGCAAGCAACAGGGTCCCTACGAGCAGTACTTC. Amino acid sequence: CATSKQQGPYEQYF. The chain uses TRBV15 and TRBJ2-7, with D possibly being TRBD1 (6 bases). The germline V gene has CDR1 LNHNV and CDR2 YYDKDF (reference sequence). The CDR3 is made up of 14 amino acids. Deletions cut 4 bases from V and 2 bases from J, with 12 bases between. Full variable domain (missing parts from reference TRBV15 and TRBJ2-7): DAMVIQNPRYQVTQFGKPVTLSCSQTLNHNVMYWYQQKSSQAPKLLFHYYDKDFNNEADTPDNFQSRRPNTSFCFLDIRSPGLGDTAMYLCATSKQQGPYEQYFGPGTRLTVT.

The chain recombines TRBV19 with TRBJ2-3; 7 positions agree with TRBD1. The germline V gene encodes CDR1 LNHDA and CDR2 SQIVND (reference sequence). This CDR3 has 14 amino acids. The ends lost 3 bases at V and 3 bases at J; junction bases unmatched: 3. The CDR3 reads CASSIGTETDTQYF. The CDR3 DNA follows: TGTGCCAGTAGTATCGGGACAGAAACAGATACGCAGTATTTT.

This chain joins TRBV7-9 and TRBJ1-1; 10 nucleotides line up with TRBD1. This CDR3 contains 18 residues. Trimming cost V 1 base and J 1 base; bases outside gene matches: 9. Germline assignment: CDR1 SEHNR and CDR2 FQNEAQ (reference sequence). CDR3 nucleotides: TGTGCCAGCAGCTTAGACCCCGGACAGGGGGGCAAGAACACTGAAGCTTTCTTT. This encodes CASSLDPGQGGKNTEAFF.

This clone was picked up a small number of times. V gene TRBV6-4 combines with J gene TRBJ1-1; D remains unclear. The V end was cut by 4 bases, the J end by 3 bases, with 12 bases between. CDR3 length: 14 amino acids. The germline CDR1 and CDR2 sequences are MRHNA and SNTAGT. For the CDR3, the DNA is TGTGCCAGCAGTGCGGTCGGGGATCACACTGAAGCTTTCTTT. Its protein is CASSAVGDHTEAFF.

This clone was seen once. J is TRBJ1-4 and V is TRBV4-1; D gene unclear. The germline gives CDR1 MGHRA, CDR2 YSYEKL. The V and J ends lost 5 bases and 15 bases respectively, with 16 bases between them. There are 12 residues in the CDR3. CDR3 protein: CASSFPDAEVFF. The CDR3 bases are TGCGCCAGCAGCTTCCCGGACGCGGAGGTGTTTTTT.